The 26 T cell receptor beta chains listed next were all sequenced from one sample in a study of shared clonotypes between healthy human individuals. Positive CCR7 selection of CD45RO-negative cells yielded the naive CD8 cells, and terminally differentiated effector memory CD45RA+ cells were excluded. Here immunoSEQ multiplex PCR was the method, and the copy in TCRdb shows in-frame clones only, minus some. The sample contains roughly 770,000 clones, about 97% of which appear only once. Material for sequencing was naive CD8+ T cells sorted from blood. The receptors stem from a man aged 25-45 years in good health.

The V gene is TRBV29-1, the J gene TRBJ2-2, with 10 positions matching TRBD1. This CDR3 region has 13 residues. Looked up from germline, CDR1 is SQVTM and CDR2 is ANQGSEA. Unmatched junction bases numbered 3, after V lost 6 bases and J lost 5 bases. The CDR3 loop reads CSVGTGETGELFF. In DNA, the CDR3 is TGCAGCGTAGGGACAGGGGAGACCGGGGAGCTGTTTTTT.

A remark on this clone: The junction differs from germline at one of its ends, possibly a read error. The chain is built from TRBV11-2 and TRBJ2-7, with 8 bases matching TRBD2. CDR3 length: 14 residues. Germline CDR1 and CDR2: SGHAT and FQNNGV. The CDR3 region has the DNA TGTGCCAGCAGCTTAGGGACTAGCTCCCACGAGCAGTACTTC. This translates into CASSLGTSSHEQYF.

The chain employs TRBV10-3 and TRBJ1-4, with D possibly being TRBD1 (5 bases). Germline loops: CDR1 ENHRY, CDR2 SYGVKD. The ends were cut back, 0 bases at V and 12 bases at J, with 17 bases in the middle. This CDR3 has 15 amino acids. CDR3 region: CAISESRDGLRQLFF. The CDR3, as DNA: TGTGCCATCAGTGAGTCCCGGGACGGACTACGACAACTGTTTTTT.

The J gene is TRBJ1-5, the V gene TRBV9; D is perhaps TRBD1 (5 bases). The germline V gene has CDR1 SGDLS and CDR2 YYNGEE. CDR3 size: 12 residues. Trimming left V 7 bases short and J 5 bases short, with 10 bases between. CDR3 protein: CASGRDDQPQHF. In DNA form, the CDR3 reads TGTGCCAGCGGTCGGGACGATCAGCCCCAGCATTTT.

The chain joins TRBV7-2 to TRBJ1-5, with no clear D. V was trimmed by 1 base and J by 1 base, leaving 8 bases between them. Germline V gene lookup returns CDR1 SGHTA and CDR2 FQGNSA. This CDR3 has 15 amino acids. For the CDR3, the DNA is TGTGCCAGCAGCTTAGGAGCTTCGAGCAATCAGCCCCAGCATTTT. Amino acid sequence: CASSLGASSNQPQHF.

The chain couples TRBV7-9 to TRBJ2-3, with no clear D. Trimming took 5 bases from V and 3 from J, leaving 21 bases between them. Per the germline V gene, CDR1 is SEHNR and CDR2 is FQNEAQ (reference sequence). The CDR3 covers 17 residues. CDR3 sequence (DNA): TGTGCCAGCAGCCTTAAAGGGCCGGGCCTTTGGACAGATACGCAGTATTTT. Translation gives CASSLKGPGLWTDTQYF.

V and J are TRBV28 and TRBJ2-7; no definite D call. Germline V gene sequence: CDR1 MDHEN, CDR2 SYDVKM. The CDR3 totals 13 residues. The V gene lost 5 bases and the J gene lost 0 bases, with 8 bases spanning the gap. The CDR3 DNA follows: TGTGCCAGCAGTGTGCTGAGCTCCTACGAGCAGTACTTC. Its protein product is CASSVLSSYEQYF.

The J gene is TRBJ2-7, the V gene TRBV7-9; D is perhaps TRBD1 or TRBD2 (7 bases each). V dropped 5 bases and J dropped 3 bases, with 26 bases sitting between them. Germline CDR1 reads SEHNR; CDR2 reads FQNEAQ (reference sequence). CDR3 length: 18 amino acids. CDR3 in amino acids: CASSPARGRGTALYEQYF. The CDR3 DNA reads as TGTGCCAGCAGCCCTGCTCGGGGGAGGGGGACAGCACTCTACGAGCAGTACTTC.

This chain connects TRBV4-1 to TRBJ2-1; D remains ambiguous. This CDR3 is 15 amino acids long. V was shortened by 2 bases and J by 5 bases, with 13 bases between the two germline ends. Germline CDR1 and CDR2: MGHRA and YSYEKL. CDR3 region: CASSQPPSRNNEQFF. In DNA form, the CDR3 reads TGCGCCAGCAGCCAACCTCCCTCGAGGAACAATGAGCAGTTCTTC.

This chain joins TRBV18 and TRBJ2-7; a possible D gene is TRBD2 (5 bases). The V and J ends lost 0 bases and 6 bases respectively, with 18 bases between them. Germline lookup yields CDR1 KGHSH and CDR2 LQKENI. The CDR3 consists of 16 residues. CDR3 bases: TGTGCCAGCTCACCACCGGAGGCTAGCTATCTTGGCGAGCAGTACTTC. Its protein product is CASSPPEASYLGEQYF.

The V call is TRBV10-2, the J call TRBJ1-3; D is unresolved. The germline V gene encodes CDR1 WSHSY and CDR2 SAAADI. The CDR3 runs to 17 residues. Trimming shortened V by 6 bases and J by 4 bases, and 22 bases separated the two germline ends. The CDR3 DNA sequence: TGCGCCAGCAGCGGCGGCCCGGTACAGAACGCAGGAAACACCATATATTTT. Protein product: CASSGGPVQNAGNTIYF.

CDR3: CASDEVRSYNEQFF. CDR3 in DNA: TGTGCCAGCGACGAGGTTAGGTCCTACAATGAGCAGTTCTTC. The chain couples TRBV5-5 to TRBJ2-1; D not resolved. The CDR3 has 14 amino acids. Germline CDR1 is SGHKS and CDR2 is YYEKEE (reference sequence). V shed 7 bases and J shed 1 base, with 12 bases lying between them.

V and J are TRBV4-3 and TRBJ2-1; D ambiguous. The V end was cut by 0 bases, the J end by 0 bases, with 9 bases between. Germline CDR1 reads LGHNA; CDR2 reads YSLEER. The CDR3 contains 16 residues. The CDR3 reads CASSQDEYSSYNEQFF. DNA of the CDR3: TGCGCCAGCAGCCAAGACGAGTATAGCTCCTACAATGAGCAGTTCTTC.

This chain links TRBV19 with TRBJ2-7; no clear D. The CDR3 runs to 13 residues. V dropped 4 bases and J dropped 3 bases, with 10 bases sitting between them. The V gene's germline CDR1 is LNHDA and CDR2 SQIVND (reference sequence). DNA for the CDR3: TGTGCCAGTAGTACCGTAAATATCTACGAGCAGTACTTC. It encodes CASSTVNIYEQYF.

V gene TRBV15 combines with J gene TRBJ1-1; D is undetermined. Trimming shortened V by 6 bases and J by 2 bases, and 10 bases separated the two germline ends. The CDR3 runs to 13 residues. Germline loops: CDR1 LNHNV, CDR2 YYDKDF (reference sequence). The chain's CDR3 is CATRSQDNTEAFF. The CDR3 nucleotides read TGTGCCACCAGATCGCAGGACAACACTGAAGCTTTCTTT.

A word on this clone: The sample contains more than one DNA sequence encoding this CDR3. The chain couples TRBV5-1 to TRBJ2-7, with 7 positions matching TRBD1. Per germline, CDR1 SGHRS and CDR2 YFSETQ. The CDR3 covers 14 residues. Losses at the gene ends were 0 bases for V and 2 bases for J; bases not matched to a gene: 2. CDR3 DNA: TGCGCCAGCAGCTTGGGGGACAGAGCCTACGAGCAGTACTTC. Protein sequence: CASSLGDRAYEQYF.

CDR3: CSAGPRSANTEAFF. Here the CDR3 DNA reads TGCAGCGCCGGACCCCGATCAGCTAACACTGAAGCTTTCTTT. J is TRBJ1-1 and V is TRBV29-1; D not certain. Looked up from germline, CDR1 is SQVTM and CDR2 is ANQGSEA. Trimming removed 7 bases from V and 2 bases from J, with 17 bases in between. The length of the CDR3 is 14 residues.

The chain uses TRBV5-1 and TRBJ2-3, with D possibly matching TRBD2 (5 bases). Germline V gives CDR1 SGHRS, CDR2 YFSETQ. Trimming stripped 3 bases from V and 0 bases from J, with 11 bases between. The CDR3 has 15 amino acids. The CDR3 spells CASSSKTTSTDTQYF. CDR3 in DNA: TGCGCCAGCAGCTCAAAGACTACTAGCACAGATACGCAGTATTTT. The entire variable domain, with the rest obtained from reference TRBV5-1 and TRBJ2-3, is as follows: KAGVTQTPRYLIKTRGQQVTLSCSPISGHRSVSWYQQTPGQGLQFLFEYFSETQRNKGNFPGRFSGRQFSNSRSEMNVSTLELGDSALYLCASSSKTTSTDTQYFGPGTRLTVL.

The J gene is TRBJ2-7, the V gene TRBV5-6; D unclear. The CDR3 extends over 12 amino acids. V gave up 4 bases and J gave up 4 bases, with 9 bases separating them. Looked up from germline, CDR1 is SGHDT and CDR2 is YYEEEE. The CDR3 spells CASSEVGYEQYF. As DNA, the CDR3 is TGTGCCAGCAGCGAGGTAGGGTACGAGCAGTACTTC. Together with reference TRBV5-6 and TRBJ2-7, the CDR3 gives the full variable domain: DAGVTQSPTHLIKTRGQQVTLRCSPKSGHDTVSWYQQALGQGPQFIFQYYEEEERQRGNFPDRFSGHQFPNYSSELNVNALLLGDSALYLCASSEVGYEQYFGPGTRLTVT.

The chain carries TRBV9 and TRBJ2-5; D is uncertain. V lost 4 bases to trimming and J lost 4 bases, with 20 bases between them. The CDR3 extends over 16 amino acids. CDR1 and CDR2 (germline): SGDLS, YYNGEE. The CDR3 is CASSSPASVGRETQYF. The CDR3 DNA follows: TGTGCCAGCAGCTCGCCGGCGTCTGTTGGGCGAGAGACCCAGTACTTC. Complete variable domain (other parts from reference TRBV9 and TRBJ2-5): DSGVTQTPKHLITATGQRVTLRCSPRSGDLSVYWYQQSLDQGLQFLIQYYNGEERAKGNILERFSAQQFPDLHSELNLSSLELGDSALYFCASSSPASVGRETQYFGPGTRLLVL.

The gene calls are TRBV13 and TRBJ2-5, with D perhaps matching TRBD2 (6 bases). The CDR3 has 14 residues. Germline CDR1 and CDR2: PRHDT and FYEKMQ (reference sequence). Deletions cut 0 bases from V and 1 base from J, with 6 bases between. The CDR3 nucleotides are TGTGCCAGCAGCTTAGGGACTAGCCAAGAGACCCAGTACTTC. It is translated as CASSLGTSQETQYF. Variable domain in full (rest from reference TRBV13 and TRBJ2-5): AAGVIQSPRHLIKEKRETATLKCYPIPRHDTVYWYQQGPGQDPQFLISFYEKMQSDKGSIPDRFSAQQFSDYHSELNMSSLELGDSALYFCASSLGTSQETQYFGPGTRLLVL.

The chain joins TRBV13 to TRBJ2-2, with 7 bases matching TRBD1. CDR3 length: 13 residues. V shed 4 bases and J 4 bases; nucleotides not matched to a gene: 0. From germline, CDR1 is PRHDT and CDR2 FYEKMQ (reference sequence). The CDR3 DNA sequence: TGTGCCAGCAGCTCAGGGGGCACCGGGGAGCTGTTTTTT. Translation: CASSSGGTGELFF.

The V and J genes are TRBV14 and TRBJ2-3, with D perhaps assigned TRBD1 or TRBD2 (5 bases each). V was trimmed by 5 bases and J by 4 bases, leaving 19 bases between them. Germline-derived CDR1 and CDR2 are SGHDN and FVKESK. The CDR3 totals 16 residues. In DNA form, the CDR3 reads TGTGCCAGCAGCGCCAGCGAGCACAGAGGGGCAGATACGCAGTATTTT. This sequence encodes CASSASEHRGADTQYF.

Worth noting for this clone: The same CDR3 is also encoded by other DNA sequences in this sample. This chain uses TRBV27 with TRBJ2-7; D unclear. This CDR3 spans 13 amino acids. The V gene lost 3 bases and the J gene lost 2 bases, with 8 bases spanning the gap. The V gene's germline CDR1 is MNHEY and CDR2 SMNVEV (reference sequence). The CDR3, as DNA: TGTGCCAGCAGTTTGCGGTCAGCCTACGAGCAGTACTTC. Amino acid sequence: CASSLRSAYEQYF.

The CDR3: CASSSTTSGRDNEQFF. For the CDR3, the DNA is TGTGCCAGCAGCTCGACGACTAGCGGGAGGGACAATGAGCAGTTCTTC. The genes are TRBV9 and TRBJ2-1, with 14 nucleotides matching TRBD2. The CDR3 runs 16 residues. The germline V gene has CDR1 SGDLS and CDR2 YYNGEE. V lost 4 bases, J lost 5 bases, and 5 bases stayed unmatched.

Written as DNA, the CDR3 is TGTGCCAGCAGTTTCCGCTCTAGCAAGGGGCCCACAGATACGCAGTATTTT. Protein product: CASSFRSSKGPTDTQYF. This chain connects TRBV27 to TRBJ2-3; either TRBD1 or TRBD2 may supply D (5 bases each). CDR3 size: 17 residues. Germline CDR1 is MNHEY and CDR2 is SMNVEV (reference sequence). Trimming cost V 3 bases and J 2 bases, with 18 bases left between them.